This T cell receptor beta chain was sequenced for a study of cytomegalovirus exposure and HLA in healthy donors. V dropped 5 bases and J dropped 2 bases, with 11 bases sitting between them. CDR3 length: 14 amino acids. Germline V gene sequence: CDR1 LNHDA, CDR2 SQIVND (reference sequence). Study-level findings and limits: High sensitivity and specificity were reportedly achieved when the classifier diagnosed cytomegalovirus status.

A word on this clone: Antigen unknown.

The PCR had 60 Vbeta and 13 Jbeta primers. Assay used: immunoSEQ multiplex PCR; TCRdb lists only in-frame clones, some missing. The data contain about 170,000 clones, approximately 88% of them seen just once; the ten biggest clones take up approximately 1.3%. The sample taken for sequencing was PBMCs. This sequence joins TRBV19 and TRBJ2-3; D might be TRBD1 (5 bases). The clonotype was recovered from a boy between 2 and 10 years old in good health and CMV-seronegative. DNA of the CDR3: TGTGCCAGTAGTCCTGGACACTTCACAGATACGCAGTATTTT. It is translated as CASSPGHFTDTQYF.